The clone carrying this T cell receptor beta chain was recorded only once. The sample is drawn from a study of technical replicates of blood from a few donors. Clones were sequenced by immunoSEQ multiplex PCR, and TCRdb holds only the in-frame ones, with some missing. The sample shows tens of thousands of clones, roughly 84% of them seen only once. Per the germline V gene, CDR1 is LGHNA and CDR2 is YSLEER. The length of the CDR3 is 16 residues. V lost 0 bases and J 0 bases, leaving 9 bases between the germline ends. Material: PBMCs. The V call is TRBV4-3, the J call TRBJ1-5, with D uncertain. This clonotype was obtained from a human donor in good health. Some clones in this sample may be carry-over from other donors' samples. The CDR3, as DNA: TGCGCCAGCAGCCAAGATCGACACTTTAGCAATCAGCCCCAGCATTTT. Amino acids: CASSQDRHFSNQPQHF.